This T cell receptor (beta chain) stems from a study of OX40 agonist ivuxolimab in advanced cancers. Study as a whole: It was permissible to have had prior anti-PD-1, anti-PD-L1 or anti-CTLA-4 therapy, and approximately 38% had some. Three patients got partial responses; one had hepatocellular carcinoma and two had cutaneous melanoma. Study outcomes and limitations: Still undetermined is the antigen specificity of the expanded peripheral T cells. Partial responders treated at 0.1-3.0 mg/kg exhibited clonal expansion among the lowest measured.

Concerning this clone: Its antigen is still unknown.

Profiled with immunoSEQ multiplex PCR; TCRdb holds only in-frame clones, not every one. The sample carries under 90,000 clones, 85% to 95% recorded once. This TCR was recovered from an adult with an advanced solid tumor such as melanoma, head and neck, liver or kidney cancer. This specimen consisted of CD4+ or CD8+ T cells sorted from blood, obtained in a trial of the OX40 agonist ivuxolimab.

CDR3 loop: CASSIGGGTYNEQFF. In DNA, the CDR3 is TGTGCCAGCAGTATTGGGGGGGGCACCTACAATGAGCAGTTCTTC. The gene calls are TRBV27 and TRBJ2-1; D is perhaps TRBD2 (7 bases). There are 15 residues in the CDR3. Germline V CDR1 and CDR2: MNHEY, SMNVEV (reference sequence). Between the trimmed V and J ends, which lost 5 bases and 2 bases, there was a span of 13 bases.